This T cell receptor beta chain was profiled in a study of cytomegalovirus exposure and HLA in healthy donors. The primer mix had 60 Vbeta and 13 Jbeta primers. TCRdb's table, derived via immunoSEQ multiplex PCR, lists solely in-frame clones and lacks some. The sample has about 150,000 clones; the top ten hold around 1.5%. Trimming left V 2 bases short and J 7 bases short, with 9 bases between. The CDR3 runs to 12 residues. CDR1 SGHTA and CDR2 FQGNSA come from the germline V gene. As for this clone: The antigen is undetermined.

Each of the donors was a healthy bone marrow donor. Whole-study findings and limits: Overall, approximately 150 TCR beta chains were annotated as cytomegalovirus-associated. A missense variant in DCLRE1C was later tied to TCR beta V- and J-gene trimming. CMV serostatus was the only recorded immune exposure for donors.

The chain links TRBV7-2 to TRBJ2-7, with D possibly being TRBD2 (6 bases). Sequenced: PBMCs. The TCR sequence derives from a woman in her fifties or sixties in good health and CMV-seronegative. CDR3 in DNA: TGTGCCAGCAGCTTACCTGCGGGAGAGCAGTACTTC. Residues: CASSLPAGEQYF.